This T cell receptor beta chain was retrieved from a study of vaccination effects on CD4 cells after COVID-19. Profiled with immunoSEQ multiplex PCR; TCRdb holds only in-frame clones, not every one. The data show 65,000 or so clones, 70% to 80% seen once. Sequencing in the ViraFEST assay came after antigen-specific CD4+ T cells had been expanded with viral peptide pools, which were used to stimulate PBMC. The culture ran for approximately 10 days, and then CD4+ T cells were isolated. Nucleocapsid antibodies were negative in the vaccine recipients, who had never had SARS-CoV-2 infection. They grew some 2 million PBMC in each well, adding about 10 IU/ml IL-2 and about 9.9 ug/ml peptides. Cells had half their medium changed to IL-2 medium on days 3 and 7. V was clipped by 6 bases and J by 7 bases, with 9 bases between them. Germline CDR1 reads MNHNS; CDR2 reads SASEGT. The CDR3 contains 11 residues. As to this clone: Its specificity is unknown.

This chain connects TRBV6-1 to TRBJ1-2; D is unresolved. Sequenced here: CD4+ T cells from PBMCs cultured with HCoV-NL63 spike peptides, sampled before COVID-19 vaccination. The TCR sequence derives from a human donor who received a COVID-19 vaccine. This CDR3 is CASRSGGGYTF. As DNA, the CDR3 is TGTGCCAGCAGATCAGGTGGTGGCTACACCTTC.